The 10 T cell receptor beta chains below were found in one sample sequenced in a study of cytomegalovirus exposure and HLA in healthy donors. PCR used 60 Vbeta primers and 13 Jbeta primers. TCRdb's copy holds only in-frame clones and misses some; the assay was immunoSEQ multiplex PCR. The sample has more than 95,000 clones, roughly three quarters seen once. The specimen was PBMCs. These receptors were obtained from a woman between 18 and 30 years old in good health and CMV-seronegative.

The chain has TRBV19 and TRBJ1-1; D is perhaps TRBD1 (5 bases). V lost 5 bases and J 1 base, leaving 11 bases between the germline ends. Germline V gene sequence: CDR1 LNHDA, CDR2 SQIVND (reference sequence). This CDR3 is built from 14 residues. The CDR3 coding sequence is TGTGCCAGTAGTCACAGGTCCCCGAACACTGAAGCTTTCTTT. It is translated as CASSHRSPNTEAFF.

The gene calls are TRBV7-9 and TRBJ2-1, with 8 positions matching TRBD1. This CDR3 has 14 amino acids. Germline CDR1 reads SEHNR; CDR2 reads FQNEAQ (reference sequence). V lost 3 bases and J lost 5; bases outside the gene matches: 3. The DNA for the CDR3 is TGTGCCAGCAGCTTTTCAGGGGGCAACAATGAGCAGTTCTTC. This gives the protein CASSFSGGNNEQFF.

J is TRBJ2-1 and V is TRBV7-8, with D maybe TRBD1 (6 bases). The V gene's germline CDR1 is SGHVS and CDR2 FQNEAQ. The length of the CDR3 is 13 residues. Between the trimmed V and J ends, which lost 5 bases and 7 bases, there was a span of 12 bases. CDR3 bases: TGTGCCAGCAGCCCGAGCGACAGGAATGAGCAGTTCTTC. Translation: CASSPSDRNEQFF.

The chain uses TRBV2 and TRBJ2-1, with D tentatively TRBD1 (5 bases). Per the germline V gene, CDR1 is SNHLY and CDR2 is FYNNEI. The CDR3 totals 15 residues. V lost 4 bases to trimming and J lost 3 bases, with 13 bases between them. The CDR3 region is CASSVGAGNYNEQFF. The CDR3 DNA sequence: TGTGCCAGCAGTGTTGGGGCAGGGAACTACAATGAGCAGTTCTTC. Full variable domain (missing parts from reference TRBV2 and TRBJ2-1): EPEVTQTPSHQVTQMGQEVILRCVPISNHLYFYWYRQILGQKVEFLVSFYNNEISEKSEIFDDQFSVERPDGSNFTLKIRSTKLEDSAMYFCASSVGAGNYNEQFFGPGTRLTVL.

The chain joins TRBV5-6 to TRBJ2-1; 7 positions match TRBD2. Germline assignment: CDR1 SGHDT and CDR2 YYEEEE. The V gene end was trimmed by 2 bases and the J gene end by 5 bases; junction bases not matched to a gene: 4. CDR3 size: 14 residues. The CDR3 sequence is CASSFRDYHNEQFF. The CDR3 region has the DNA TGTGCCAGCAGCTTCCGGGACTACCACAATGAGCAGTTCTTC.

The gene calls are TRBV9 and TRBJ1-2, with TRBD1 matching 8 bases. Per germline, CDR1 SGDLS and CDR2 YYNGEE. This CDR3 is built from 18 residues. The trim removed 0 bases at V and 4 bases at J, leaving 14 bases unmatched. The CDR3 spells CASSVEPDRGSEGYGYTF. The DNA for the CDR3 is TGTGCCAGCAGCGTAGAACCCGACAGGGGTAGCGAGGGCTATGGCTACACCTTC.

V gene TRBV6-4 combines with J gene TRBJ2-2, with 8 positions matching TRBD2. The CDR3 extends over 17 amino acids. V shed 3 bases and J 1 base; nucleotides not matched to a gene: 7. The germline V gene has CDR1 MRHNA and CDR2 SNTAGT. This CDR3 reads CASSDSLAGGNTGELFF. The DNA of the CDR3 is TGTGCCAGCAGTGATAGTTTGGCGGGGGGGAACACCGGGGAGCTGTTTTTT.

The rearrangement joins TRBV6-1 to TRBJ2-2; 7 bases fit TRBD2. The junction had 11 bases not matched to a gene; V was cut back by 3 bases and J by 7 bases. The CDR3 is made up of 16 amino acids. CDR1 and CDR2 from the germline V gene are MNHNS and SASEGT. The chain's CDR3 is CASSDPLGTNDGELFF. The CDR3, as DNA: TGTGCCAGCAGTGACCCCCTGGGGACTAATGACGGGGAGCTGTTTTTT.

The gene calls are TRBV5-1 and TRBJ2-3; possible D gene TRBD1, 6 bases. Trimming took off 3 bases at V and 5 bases at J, with 13 bases between the two ends. The CDR3 spans 14 residues. CDR1 SGHRS and CDR2 YFSETQ come from the germline V gene. This chain's CDR3 is CASSSGQPVDTQYF. Here the CDR3 DNA reads TGCGCCAGCAGCTCAGGACAGCCGGTAGATACGCAGTATTTT.

The J gene is TRBJ2-5, the V gene TRBV12-5, with a weak D call TRBD1 (6 bases). Looked up from germline, CDR1 is LGHNT and CDR2 is FRNRAP. V shed 1 base and J shed 5 bases, with 14 bases lying between them. The length of the CDR3 is 15 residues. The CDR3 nucleotides are TGTGCTAGTGGTTTGGGGGACAAGAGTGTTGAGACCCAGTACTTC. It codes for CASGLGDKSVETQYF.